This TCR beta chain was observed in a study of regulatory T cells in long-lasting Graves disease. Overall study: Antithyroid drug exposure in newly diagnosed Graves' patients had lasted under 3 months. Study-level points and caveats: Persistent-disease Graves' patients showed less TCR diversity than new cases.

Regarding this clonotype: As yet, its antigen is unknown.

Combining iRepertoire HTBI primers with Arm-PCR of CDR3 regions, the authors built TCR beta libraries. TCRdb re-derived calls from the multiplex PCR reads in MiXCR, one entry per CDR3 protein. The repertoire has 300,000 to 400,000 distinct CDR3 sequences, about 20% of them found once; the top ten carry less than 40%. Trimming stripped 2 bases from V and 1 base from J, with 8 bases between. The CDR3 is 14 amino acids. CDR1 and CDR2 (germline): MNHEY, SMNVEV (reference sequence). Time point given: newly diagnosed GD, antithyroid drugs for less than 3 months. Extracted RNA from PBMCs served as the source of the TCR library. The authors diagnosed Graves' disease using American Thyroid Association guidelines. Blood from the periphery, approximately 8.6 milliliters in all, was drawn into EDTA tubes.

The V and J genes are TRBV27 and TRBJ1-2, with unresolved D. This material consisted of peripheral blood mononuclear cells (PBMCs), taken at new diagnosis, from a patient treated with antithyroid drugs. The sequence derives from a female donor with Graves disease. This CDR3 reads CASSLSSFNYGYTF. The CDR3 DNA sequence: TGTGCCAGCAGTTTAAGCAGCTTTAACTATGGCTACACCTTC.